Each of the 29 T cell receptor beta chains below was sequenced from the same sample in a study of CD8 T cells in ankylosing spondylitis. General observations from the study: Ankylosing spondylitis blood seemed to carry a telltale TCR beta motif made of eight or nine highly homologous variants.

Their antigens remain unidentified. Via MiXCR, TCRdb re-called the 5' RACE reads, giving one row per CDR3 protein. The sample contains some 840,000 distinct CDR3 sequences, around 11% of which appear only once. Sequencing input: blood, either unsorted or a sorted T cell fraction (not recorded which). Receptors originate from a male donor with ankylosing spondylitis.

The CDR3 loop is CASSPNTFSYNEQFF. CDR3 bases: TGTGCCAGCAGCCCAAACACCTTCTCCTACAATGAGCAGTTCTTC. The chain recombines TRBV6-1 with TRBJ2-1, with no clear D. This CDR3 is 15 amino acids long. V was shortened by 6 bases and J by 0 bases, with 12 bases between the two germline ends. Germline V gives CDR1 MNHNS, CDR2 SASEGT.

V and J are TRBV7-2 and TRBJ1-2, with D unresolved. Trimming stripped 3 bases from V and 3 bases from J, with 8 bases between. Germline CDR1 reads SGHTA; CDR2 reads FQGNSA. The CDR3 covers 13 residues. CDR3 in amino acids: CASSLQVYYGYTF. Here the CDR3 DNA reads TGTGCCAGCAGCTTGCAGGTGTACTATGGCTACACCTTC.

CDR3 loop: CASSPRTSGGNSYNEQFF. The CDR3 coding sequence is TGTGCCAGCTCACCAAGGACTAGCGGGGGCAACTCCTACAATGAGCAGTTCTTC. The V gene is TRBV18, the J gene TRBJ2-1, with 13 bases identical to TRBD2. V lost 2 bases and J lost 0; bases outside the gene matches: 4. Germline V gene sequence: CDR1 KGHSH, CDR2 LQKENI. This CDR3 is 18 amino acids long.

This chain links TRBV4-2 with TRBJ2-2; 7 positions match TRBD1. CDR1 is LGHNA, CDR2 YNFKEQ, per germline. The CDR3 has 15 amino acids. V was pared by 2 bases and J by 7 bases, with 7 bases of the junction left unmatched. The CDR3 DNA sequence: TGTGCCAGCAGCCAATGGGACAGAGAAAACGGGGAGCTGTTTTTT. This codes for CASSQWDRENGELFF.

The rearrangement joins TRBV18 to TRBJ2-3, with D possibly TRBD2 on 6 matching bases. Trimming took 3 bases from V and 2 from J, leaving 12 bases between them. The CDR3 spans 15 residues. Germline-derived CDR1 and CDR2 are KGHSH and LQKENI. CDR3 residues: CASSPLGGDTDTQYF. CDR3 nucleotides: TGTGCCAGCTCACCCCTGGGAGGTGACACAGATACGCAGTATTTT.

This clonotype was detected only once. The CDR3 is CASSHLGTSGTYEQYF. The CDR3 DNA follows: TGTGCCAGCAGCCACCTGGGGACTAGCGGGACCTACGAGCAGTACTTC. The rearrangement uses TRBV7-6 and TRBJ2-7, with TRBD2 matching over 13 bases. The V and J ends lost 5 bases and 2 bases, in that order; junction bases with no gene match: 6. Germline CDR1 reads SGHVS; CDR2 reads FNYEAQ. The CDR3 runs 16 residues.

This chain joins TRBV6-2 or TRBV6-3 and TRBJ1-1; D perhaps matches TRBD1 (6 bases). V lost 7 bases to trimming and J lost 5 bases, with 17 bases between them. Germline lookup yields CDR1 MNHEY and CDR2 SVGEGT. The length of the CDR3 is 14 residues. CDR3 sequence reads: CASTLQGELTEAFF. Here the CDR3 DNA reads TGTGCCAGCACCCTACAGGGAGAGTTGACTGAAGCTTTCTTT.

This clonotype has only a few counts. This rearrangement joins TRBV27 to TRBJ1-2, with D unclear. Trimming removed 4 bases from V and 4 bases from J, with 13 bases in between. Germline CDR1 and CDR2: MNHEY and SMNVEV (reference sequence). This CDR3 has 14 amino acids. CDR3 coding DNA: TGTGCCAGCAGTTCCTTGGACGGTGCCTATGGCTACACCTTC. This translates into CASSSLDGAYGYTF.

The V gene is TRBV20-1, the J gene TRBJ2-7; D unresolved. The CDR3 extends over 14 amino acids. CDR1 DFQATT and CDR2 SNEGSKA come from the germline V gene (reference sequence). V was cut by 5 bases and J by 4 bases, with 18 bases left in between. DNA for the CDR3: TGCAGTGCTGCCCCACAATTGAGTGGTTACGAGCAGTACTTC. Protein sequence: CSAAPQLSGYEQYF.

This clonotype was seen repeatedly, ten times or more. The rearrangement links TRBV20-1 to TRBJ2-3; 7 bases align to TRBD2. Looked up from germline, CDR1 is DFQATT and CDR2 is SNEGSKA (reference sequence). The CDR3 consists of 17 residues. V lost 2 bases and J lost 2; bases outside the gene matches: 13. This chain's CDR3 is CSARHPGRGRATDTQYF. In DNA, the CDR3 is TGCAGTGCTAGACACCCCGGCAGAGGGAGGGCCACAGATACGCAGTATTTT.

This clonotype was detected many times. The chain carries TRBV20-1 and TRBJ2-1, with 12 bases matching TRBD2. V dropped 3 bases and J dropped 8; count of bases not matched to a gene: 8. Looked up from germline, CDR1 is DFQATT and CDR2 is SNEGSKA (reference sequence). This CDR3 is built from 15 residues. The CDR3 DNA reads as TGCAGTGCTAGGGTGACTAGCGGGAGAGGCGATGAGCAGTTCTTC. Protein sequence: CSARVTSGRGDEQFF.

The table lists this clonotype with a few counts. CDR3 loop: CASSARTILSGGAFF. DNA for the CDR3: TGCGCCAGCAGCGCCCGAACTATACTCTCCGGCGGAGCTTTCTTT. V usage is TRBV4-3 and J usage is TRBJ1-1; unclear D gene. Deletions cut 5 bases from V and 10 bases from J, with 23 bases between. CDR1 is LGHNA, CDR2 YSLEER, per germline. This CDR3 region has 15 residues.

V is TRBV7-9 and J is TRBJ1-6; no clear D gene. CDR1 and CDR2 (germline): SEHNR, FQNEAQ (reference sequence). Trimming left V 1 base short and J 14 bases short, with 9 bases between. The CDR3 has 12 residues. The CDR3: CASSLVGGALHF. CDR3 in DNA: TGTGCCAGCAGCTTAGTGGGTGGGGCCCTCCACTTT.

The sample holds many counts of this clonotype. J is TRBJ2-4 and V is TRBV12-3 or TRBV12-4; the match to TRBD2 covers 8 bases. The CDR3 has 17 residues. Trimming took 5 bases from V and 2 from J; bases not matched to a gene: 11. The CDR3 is CASSRNSGANPKNIQYF. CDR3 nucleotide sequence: TGTGCCAGCAGTCGGAATAGCGGGGCCAATCCCAAAAACATTCAGTACTTC.

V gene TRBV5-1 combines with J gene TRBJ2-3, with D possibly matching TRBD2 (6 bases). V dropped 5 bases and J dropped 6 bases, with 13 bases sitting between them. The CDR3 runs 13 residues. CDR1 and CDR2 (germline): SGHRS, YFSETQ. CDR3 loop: CASSGQGLDTQYF. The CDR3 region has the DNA TGCGCCAGCAGTGGGCAGGGACTCGATACGCAGTATTTT. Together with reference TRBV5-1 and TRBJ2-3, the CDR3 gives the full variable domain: KAGVTQTPRYLIKTRGQQVTLSCSPISGHRSVSWYQQTPGQGLQFLFEYFSETQRNKGNFPGRFSGRQFSNSRSEMNVSTLELGDSALYLCASSGQGLDTQYFGPGTRLTVL.

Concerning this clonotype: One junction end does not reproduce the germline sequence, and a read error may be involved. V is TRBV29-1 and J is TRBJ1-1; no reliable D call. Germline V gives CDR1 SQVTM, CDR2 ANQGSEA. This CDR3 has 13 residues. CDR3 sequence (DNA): TGCAGCGTTGATCGGGGTGGAGGCACTGTAGCTTTCTTT. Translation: CSVDRGGGTVAFF. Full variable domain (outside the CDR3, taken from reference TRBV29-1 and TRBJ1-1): SAVISQKPSRDICQRGTSLTIQCQVDSQVTMMFWYRQQPGQSLTLIATANQGSEATYESGFVIDKFPISRPNLTFSTLTVSNMSPEDSSIYLCSVDRGGGTVAFFGQGTRLTVV.

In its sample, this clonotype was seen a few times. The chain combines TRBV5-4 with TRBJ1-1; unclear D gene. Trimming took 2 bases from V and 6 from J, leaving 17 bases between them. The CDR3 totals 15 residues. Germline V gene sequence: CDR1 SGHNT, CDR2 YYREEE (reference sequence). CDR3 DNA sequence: TGTGCCAGCAGCTTTCTTACAGCGCCCAGACCTGAAGCTTTCTTT. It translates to CASSFLTAPRPEAFF.

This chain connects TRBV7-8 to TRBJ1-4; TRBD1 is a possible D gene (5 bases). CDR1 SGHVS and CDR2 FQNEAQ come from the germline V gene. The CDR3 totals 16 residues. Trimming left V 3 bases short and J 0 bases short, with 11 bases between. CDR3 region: CASSFWGGATNEKLFF. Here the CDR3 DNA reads TGTGCCAGCAGCTTCTGGGGGGGTGCAACTAATGAAAAACTGTTTTTT.

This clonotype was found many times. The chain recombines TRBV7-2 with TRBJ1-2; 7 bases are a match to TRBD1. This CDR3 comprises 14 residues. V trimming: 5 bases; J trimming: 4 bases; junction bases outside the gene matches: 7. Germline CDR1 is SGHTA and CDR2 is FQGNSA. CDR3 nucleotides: TGTGCCAGCAGCCTGGAGACAGGGATCTATGGCTACACCTTC. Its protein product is CASSLETGIYGYTF.

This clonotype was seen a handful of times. CDR3 in DNA: TGCGCCAGCAGCGCACTAACAGGAGGAAGGGCCTACGAGCAGTACTTC. Translation gives CASSALTGGRAYEQYF. The rearrangement joins TRBV5-1 to TRBJ2-7; perhaps D is TRBD1 or TRBD2 (5 bases each). V shed 4 bases and J shed 2 bases, with 19 bases lying between them. The CDR3 is made up of 16 amino acids. Germline loops: CDR1 SGHRS, CDR2 YFSETQ.

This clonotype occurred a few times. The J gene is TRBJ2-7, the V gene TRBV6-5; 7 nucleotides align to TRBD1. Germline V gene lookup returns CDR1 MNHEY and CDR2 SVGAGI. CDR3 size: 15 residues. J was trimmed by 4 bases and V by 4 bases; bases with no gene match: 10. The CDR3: CASSSNRGRGYEQYF. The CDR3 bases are TGTGCCAGCAGTTCCAACAGGGGAAGAGGTTACGAGCAGTACTTC.

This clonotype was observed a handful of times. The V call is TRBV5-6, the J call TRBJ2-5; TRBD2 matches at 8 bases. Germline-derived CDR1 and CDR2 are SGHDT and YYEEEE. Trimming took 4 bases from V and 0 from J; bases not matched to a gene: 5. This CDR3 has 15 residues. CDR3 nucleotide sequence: TGTGCCAGCAGCGTCCGACTAGCGCACCAAGAGACCCAGTACTTC. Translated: CASSVRLAHQETQYF.

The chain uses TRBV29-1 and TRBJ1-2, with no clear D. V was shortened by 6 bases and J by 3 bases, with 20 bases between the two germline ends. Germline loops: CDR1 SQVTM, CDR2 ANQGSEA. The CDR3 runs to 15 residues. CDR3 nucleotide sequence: TGCAGCGTCCCTGTTAACAGCAACATAGACTATGGCTACACCTTC. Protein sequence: CSVPVNSNIDYGYTF.

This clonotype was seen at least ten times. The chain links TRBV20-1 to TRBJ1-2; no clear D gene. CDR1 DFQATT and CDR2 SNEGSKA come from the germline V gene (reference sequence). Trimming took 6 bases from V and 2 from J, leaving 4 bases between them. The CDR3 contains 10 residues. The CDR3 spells CSASNYGYTF. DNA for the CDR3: TGCAGTGCCTCCAACTATGGCTACACCTTC.

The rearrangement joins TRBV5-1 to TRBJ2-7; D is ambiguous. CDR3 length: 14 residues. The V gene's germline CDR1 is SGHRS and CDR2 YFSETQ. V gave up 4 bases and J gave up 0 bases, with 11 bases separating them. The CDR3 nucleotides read TGCGCCAGCAGCATGACATCTATCTCCTACGAGCAGTACTTC. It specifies CASSMTSISYEQYF.

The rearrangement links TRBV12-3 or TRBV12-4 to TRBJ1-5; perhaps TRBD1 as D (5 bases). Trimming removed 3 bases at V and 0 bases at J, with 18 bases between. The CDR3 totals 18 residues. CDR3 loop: CASSFDVGVRYSNQPQHF. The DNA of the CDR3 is TGTGCCAGCAGTTTCGACGTAGGGGTTCGTTATAGCAATCAGCCCCAGCATTTT.

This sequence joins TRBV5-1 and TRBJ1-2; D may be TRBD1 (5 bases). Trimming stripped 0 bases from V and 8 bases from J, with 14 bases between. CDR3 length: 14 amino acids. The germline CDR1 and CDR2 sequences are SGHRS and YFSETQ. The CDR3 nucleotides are TGCGCCAGCAGCTTGGAGGGACCGCAGGGAGGCTACACCTTC. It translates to CASSLEGPQGGYTF.

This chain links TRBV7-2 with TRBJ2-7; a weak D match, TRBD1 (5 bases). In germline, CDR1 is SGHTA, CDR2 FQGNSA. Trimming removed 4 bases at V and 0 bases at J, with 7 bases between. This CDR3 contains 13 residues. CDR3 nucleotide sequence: TGTGCCAGCAGCTCGACAGTCTCCTACGAGCAGTACTTC. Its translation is CASSSTVSYEQYF.

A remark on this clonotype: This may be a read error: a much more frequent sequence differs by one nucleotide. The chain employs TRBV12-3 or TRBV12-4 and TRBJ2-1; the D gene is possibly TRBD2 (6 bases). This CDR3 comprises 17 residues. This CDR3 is CACSFFTSLSSYNEQFF. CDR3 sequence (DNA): TGTGCCTGCAGTTTTTTCACTAGCTTAAGCTCCTACAATGAGCAGTTCTTC.